A single sample is the source of the 7 T cell receptor beta chains below, sequenced in a study of cytomegalovirus exposure and HLA in healthy donors (dated by TCRdb to between 2016 and 2019). The library was built by means of the immunoSEQ multiplex PCR assay. For the multiplex PCR, a mixture combining 60 forward primers for TCR Vbeta segments and 13 reverse primers for TCR Jbeta segments was used. Drawn from immuneACCESS, this table holds only the in-frame rearrangements with V and J called that TCRdb kept. Clones are partly lost; checked studies trace under half to an unresolved V gene and leave the rest unexplained. The sample data list about 100,000 clones, and around four fifths of these were observed just once. In total, the top ten clones hold 4.1% of the sample. The source material was PBMCs. The receptors originated from a man between 40 and 49 years old in good health and CMV-seronegative.

The CDR3, as DNA: TGTGCCAGCAGTGACAGGGGGAATTATAATTCACCCCTCCACTTT. Protein: CASSDRGNYNSPLHF. V usage is TRBV6-1 and J usage is TRBJ1-6; TRBD1 agrees at 7 bases. The CDR3 has 15 residues. Germline CDR1 reads MNHNS; CDR2 reads SASEGT. V gave up 3 bases and J gave up 4 bases; unmatched junction bases: 3.

The chain couples TRBV28 to TRBJ2-3, with 9 bases aligning to TRBD1. CDR1 and CDR2 from the germline V gene are MDHEN and SYDVKM. V lost 6 bases to trimming and J lost 6 bases; unmatched junction nucleotides: 4. This CDR3 contains 13 residues. This CDR3 is CASRQGALDTQYF. In DNA, the CDR3 is TGTGCCAGCAGACAGGGGGCCCTGGATACGCAGTATTTT.

The chain links TRBV29-1 to TRBJ2-1, with 8 bases aligning to TRBD1. CDR1 is SQVTM, CDR2 ANQGSEA, per germline. The CDR3 length is 14 residues. Germline trimming cut 6 bases from V and 9 bases from J; bases unmatched to any gene: 13. CDR3 amino acids: CSVVRDRTGGEQFF. For the CDR3, the DNA is TGCAGCGTCGTCCGGGACAGGACAGGTGGTGAGCAGTTCTTC.

This chain links TRBV9 with TRBJ1-1; 7 nucleotides line up with TRBD1. Per the germline V gene, CDR1 is SGDLS and CDR2 is YYNGEE. The V gene end was trimmed by 3 bases and the J gene end by 1 base; junction bases not matched to a gene: 9. The CDR3 runs to 16 residues. The CDR3 DNA is TGTGCCAGCAGCGCTCGAGATGGACAGGCGAACACTGAAGCTTTCTTT. Translated, it gives CASSARDGQANTEAFF.

CDR3 loop: CASSLQGGMSNEQFF. The CDR3 coding sequence is TGCGCCAGCAGCTTACAGGGGGGAATGTCCAATGAGCAGTTCTTC. The V and J genes are TRBV5-1 and TRBJ2-1, with 8 bases fitting TRBD1. V lost 2 bases to trimming and J lost 6 bases; unmatched junction nucleotides: 7. Germline CDR1 SGHRS, CDR2 YFSETQ. The length of the CDR3 is 15 residues. The whole variable domain, remainder taken from reference TRBV5-1 and TRBJ2-1, is KAGVTQTPRYLIKTRGQQVTLSCSPISGHRSVSWYQQTPGQGLQFLFEYFSETQRNKGNFPGRFSGRQFSNSRSEMNVSTLELGDSALYLCASSLQGGMSNEQFFGPGTRLTVL.

The chain links TRBV19 to TRBJ2-7, with 8 bases that match TRBD1. The CDR3 extends over 14 amino acids. Germline V gene lookup returns CDR1 LNHDA and CDR2 SQIVND (reference sequence). The V segment lost 9 bases and the J segment 1 base; nucleotides outside the gene matches: 8. The CDR3 loop is CASRPWTGSYEQYF. CDR3 DNA: TGTGCCAGCCGACCATGGACAGGGTCCTACGAGCAGTACTTC.

This chain uses TRBV30 with TRBJ2-3; TRBD2 matches 8 bases. Looked up from germline, CDR1 is GTSNPN and CDR2 is SVGIG (reference sequence). V was pared by 4 bases and J by 4 bases, with 4 bases of the junction left unmatched. The CDR3 spans 13 residues. CDR3 amino acids: CAWMVGGADTQYF. The CDR3 nucleotides read TGTGCCTGGATGGTCGGGGGGGCAGATACGCAGTATTTT.